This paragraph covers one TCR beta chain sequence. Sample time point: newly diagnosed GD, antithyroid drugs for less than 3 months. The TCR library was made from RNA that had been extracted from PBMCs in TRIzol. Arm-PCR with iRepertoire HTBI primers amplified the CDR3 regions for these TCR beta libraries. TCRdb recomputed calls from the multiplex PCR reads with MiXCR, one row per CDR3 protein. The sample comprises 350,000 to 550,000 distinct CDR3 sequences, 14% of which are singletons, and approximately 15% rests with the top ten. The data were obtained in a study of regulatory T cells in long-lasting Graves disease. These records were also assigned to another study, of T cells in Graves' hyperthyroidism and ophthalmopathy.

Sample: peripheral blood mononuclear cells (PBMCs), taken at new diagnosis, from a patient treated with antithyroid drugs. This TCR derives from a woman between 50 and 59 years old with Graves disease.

This CDR3 reads CASSLDRGRHNEQFF. The CDR3 nucleotides are TGTGCCAGCAGCCTCGACAGGGGGCGTCACAATGAGCAGTTCTTC. The chain carries TRBV7-9 and TRBJ2-1; 10 nucleotides agree with TRBD1. Germline loops: CDR1 SEHNR, CDR2 FQNEAQ (reference sequence). Trimming took 5 bases from V and 5 from J; bases not matched to a gene: 6. CDR3 size: 15 residues.